The present entry profiles one TCR beta chain with its context. Its specificity is not known. Germline-derived CDR1 and CDR2 are SGDLS and YYNGEE. CDR3 length: 17 amino acids. V gave up 4 bases and J gave up 5 bases, with 23 bases separating them. This sample was taken from a study of vaccination effects on CD4 cells after COVID-19. The wider study: Each person got two doses of an mRNA SARS-CoV-2 vaccine, BNT162b2 or mRNA-1273. Overall study findings and caveats: Marked clonal contraction of both clone types appeared late after vaccination. Early timepoints after infection were absent, and convalescent patients were few in the study.

Antigen-specific CD4+ T cells were first expanded with viral peptide pools by the ViraFEST assay and only then sequenced. At the end of about ten days of culture, CD4+ T cells were isolated. None of the vaccinated had previously contracted SARS-CoV-2, and their nucleocapsid antibodies tested negative. Cultivation was performed at some 1.9 million PBMC per well with 8 to 10 IU/ml IL-2 and about 10 ug/ml peptides added. This table comes from immunoSEQ multiplex PCR, and its TCRdb copy is limited to in-frame clones, with some not included. The table has 20,000 to 30,000 clones, around 75% seen once. This material consisted of CD4+ T cells from PBMCs cultured with HCoV-NL63 spike peptides, taken before COVID-19 vaccination. This receptor was obtained from a human donor who received a COVID-19 vaccine. The chain carries TRBV9 and TRBJ2-3; D is uncertain. The CDR3 bases are TGTGCCAGCAGCCTCCAGTCCCGAGAGCGTGCTGGAGATACGCAGTATTTT. Its protein product is CASSLQSRERAGDTQYF.